This T cell receptor (beta chain) derives from a study of post-analysis software for immune sequencing data. About the study: The disease courses covered relapsing-remitting, secondary progressive and progressive-relapsing multiple sclerosis. Study conclusions and caveats: Five TRBV segments were significantly more frequent in patients than in controls. TRBV5-6, TRBV5-1 and TRBV20-1 were among these segments. Samples from a shared batch, those prepared together, strongly co-clustered by F measure. Multiple sclerosis was associated with a significant reduction in normalized Chao1 diversity relative to controls.

To note about this clonotype: What it binds is unknown.

The CDR3 is 14 amino acids. Trimming left V 2 bases short and J 4 bases short, with 9 bases between. Germline V lookup: CDR1 MNHEY, CDR2 SMNVEV (reference sequence). Every TCR beta cDNA library bore unique molecular identifiers. The T cell input of 1 to 10 million gave a few hundred thousand cDNA molecules. From the PCR reads, TCRdb called clonotypes with MiXCR, one entry per CDR3 protein. The sample has some 700,000 distinct CDR3 sequences, more than 50% seen once. The chain is built from TRBV27 and TRBJ2-1, with D perhaps matching TRBD1 (5 bases). The specimen was blood. The receptor was derived from a girl aged 2 to 10 with multiple sclerosis. The CDR3, as DNA: TGTGCCAGCAGTTTACTAGGGGCATACAATGAGCAGTTCTTC. Its translation is CASSLLGAYNEQFF.